The clone carrying this T cell receptor beta chain was found a few times. The antigen is not known. The data stem from a study of T cell repertoires in cytomegalovirus infection. Turning to the study itself: Carrying CMV and the relevant HLA type showed in public TCR beta signatures. Whole-study results and caveats: The study identified carriers of CMV plus the relevant HLA from cumulative public TCR beta family frequency. In two of eight donors, the top clonotype was HLA-C-restricted CMV-specific.

Trimming shortened V by 7 bases and J by 0 bases, and 8 bases separated the two germline ends. The CDR3 contains 13 residues. The germline V gene has CDR1 MNHEY and CDR2 SVGAGI. TCRdb recomputed calls from the reads with MiXCR, one row per CDR3 protein. The table records roughly 280,000 distinct CDR3 sequences, 20% to 25% of them present only once. The sample was cultured PBMCs, taken from culture after CMV antigen stimulation. The rearrangement joins TRBV6-5 to TRBJ2-3; D tentatively reads TRBD1 or TRBD2 (5 bases each). This TCR was sampled from a human donor in good health (CMV status not recorded). Some clones in this sample may be carry-over from other donors' samples. The CDR3 DNA sequence: TGTGCCAGCATGAGGGGTAGCACAGATACGCAGTATTTT. This translates into CASMRGSTDTQYF.